A single sample is the source of the 11 T cell receptor beta chains below, sequenced in a study of blood T cells in healthy people across ages. Using a J-beta primer mix together with a sample-barcoded 5' primer, a second PCR was run for roughly 6 to 11 cycles. TCRdb reprocessed the 5' RACE reads via MiXCR and lists one record per CDR3 protein. The data hold about 1.6 million distinct CDR3 sequences, with roughly 32% observed a single time. The source material was blood. The origin of the receptors is a woman in her thirties in good health.

The chain recombines TRBV20-1 with TRBJ2-3; TRBD2 is a possible D gene (5 bases). The CDR3 totals 16 residues. V lost 5 bases and J 0 bases, leaving 18 bases between the germline ends. Germline CDR1 is DFQATT and CDR2 is SNEGSKA (reference sequence). Here the CDR3 DNA reads TGCAGTGCTTTTGGAGGAGCAGATCTTAGCACAGATACGCAGTATTTT. It codes for CSAFGGADLSTDTQYF.

This clonotype was observed many times. The chain couples TRBV20-1 to TRBJ2-3; D not resolved. CDR3 length: 12 amino acids. In germline, CDR1 is DFQATT, CDR2 SNEGSKA (reference sequence). Trimming shortened V by 1 base and J by 7 bases, and 9 bases separated the two germline ends. The CDR3 reads CSARALTNTQYF. The CDR3 DNA sequence: TGCAGTGCTAGAGCCCTCACGAATACGCAGTATTTT.

V usage is TRBV4-2 and J usage is TRBJ2-5, with 8 bases that match TRBD2. CDR3 length: 16 residues. After removal of 0 bases from V and 3 bases from J, the junction contained 6 bases not matched to a gene. Germline V gives CDR1 LGHNA, CDR2 YNFKEQ. CDR3 region: CASSQEPQRGKETQYF. CDR3 sequence (DNA): TGTGCCAGCAGCCAAGAACCCCAGCGGGGGAAAGAGACCCAGTACTTC.

Regarding this clonotype: At one of its ends the junction is not consistent with the germline gene, which may arise from a read error. The rearrangement links TRBV18 to TRBJ1-4, with 7 bases lining up with TRBD1. Germline V gene sequence: CDR1 KGHSH, CDR2 LQKENI. The CDR3 covers 17 residues. The CDR3 loop reads CASSPRARGSTSEKLFF. The DNA for the CDR3 is TGTGCCAGCTCACCAAGGGCCAGGGGGTCCACTAGTGAAAAACTGTTTTTT.

V usage is TRBV5-1 and J usage is TRBJ1-1; 11 bases map to TRBD1. The CDR3 covers 16 residues. Trimming took 4 bases from V and 0 from J; bases not matched to a gene: 5. The germline V gene has CDR1 SGHRS and CDR2 YFSETQ. CDR3 sequence reads: CASSLGQGALNTEAFF. In nucleotides, the CDR3 is TGCGCCAGCAGCCTTGGACAGGGGGCCTTGAACACTGAAGCTTTCTTT.

CDR3 loop: CASSVAVAGVGETQYF. The CDR3, as DNA: TGTGCCAGCAGCGTAGCGGTAGCGGGGGTCGGGGAGACCCAGTACTTC. The V and J genes are TRBV9 and TRBJ2-5, with 9 nucleotides matching TRBD2. Germline V gives CDR1 SGDLS, CDR2 YYNGEE. V gave up 0 bases and J gave up 5 bases; unmatched junction bases: 8. This CDR3 is built from 16 residues.

This clonotype came up once. This chain's CDR3 is CSVTPSYEQYF. The CDR3 DNA is TGCAGCGTGACACCTTCCTACGAGCAGTACTTC. The V and J genes are TRBV29-1 and TRBJ2-5; D is undetermined. The J call may be mistaken, given a closer DNA end match to TRBJ2-7. The length of the CDR3 is 11 residues. Germline V gene data show CDR1 as SQVTM and CDR2 as ANQGSEA.

The chain is built from TRBV6-1 and TRBJ2-7, with D hard to call. The CDR3 is 12 amino acids. Per germline, CDR1 MNHNS and CDR2 SASEGT. Trimming removed 7 bases at V and 5 bases at J, with 12 bases between. CDR3 loop: CASTITTHEQYF. The CDR3 DNA follows: TGTGCCAGCACTATCACGACCCACGAGCAGTACTTC.

This clonotype was observed a few times. This CDR3 is CATSSYGQGEYF. DNA for the CDR3: TGTGCCACCAGCAGCTACGGACAGGGGGAGTACTTC. The chain is built from TRBV15 and TRBJ2-4; 10 nucleotides match TRBD1. Germline trimming cut 3 bases from V and 14 bases from J; bases unmatched to any gene: 4. The CDR3 runs to 12 residues. Per the germline V gene, CDR1 is LNHNV and CDR2 is YYDKDF (reference sequence).

The chain carries TRBV6-1 and TRBJ2-3, with D perhaps TRBD2 (6 bases). CDR1 is MNHNS, CDR2 SASEGT, per germline. Trimming took off 3 bases at V and 2 bases at J, with 12 bases between the two ends. This CDR3 comprises 15 residues. CDR3 residues: CASSEEGKPTDTQYF. CDR3 nucleotide sequence: TGTGCCAGCAGTGAGGAGGGTAAACCCACAGATACGCAGTATTTT.

The chain carries TRBV12-3 or TRBV12-4 and TRBJ2-1; 7 bases align to TRBD1. Losses at the gene ends were 5 bases for V and 3 bases for J; bases not matched to a gene: 7. The CDR3 contains 15 residues. DNA of the CDR3: TGTGCCAGCAGTACAAGACAGGGAATCTACAATGAGCAGTTCTTC. The encoded protein is CASSTRQGIYNEQFF.